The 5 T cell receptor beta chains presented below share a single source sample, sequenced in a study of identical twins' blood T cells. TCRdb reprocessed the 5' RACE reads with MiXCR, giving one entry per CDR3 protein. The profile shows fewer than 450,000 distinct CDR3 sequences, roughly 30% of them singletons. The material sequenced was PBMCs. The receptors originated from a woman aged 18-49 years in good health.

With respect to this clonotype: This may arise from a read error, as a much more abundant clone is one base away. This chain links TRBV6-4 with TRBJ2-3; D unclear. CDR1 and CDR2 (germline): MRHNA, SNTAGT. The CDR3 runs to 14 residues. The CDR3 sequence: CASSDKGTTDAQYF. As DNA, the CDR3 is TGTGCCAGCAGTGATAAGGGCACCACAGATGCGCAGTATTTT.

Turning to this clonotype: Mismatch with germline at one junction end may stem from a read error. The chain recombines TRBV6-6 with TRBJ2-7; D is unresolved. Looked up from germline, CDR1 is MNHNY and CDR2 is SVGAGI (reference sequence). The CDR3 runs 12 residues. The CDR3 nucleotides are TGCGCCAGCAGCCTGCCGCGGAACGAGCAGTACTTC. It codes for CASSLPRNEQYF.

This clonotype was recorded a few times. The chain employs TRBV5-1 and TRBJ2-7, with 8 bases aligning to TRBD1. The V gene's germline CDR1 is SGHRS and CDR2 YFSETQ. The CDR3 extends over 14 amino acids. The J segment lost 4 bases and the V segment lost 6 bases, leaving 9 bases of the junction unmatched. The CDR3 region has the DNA TGCGCCAGCACCCTCCGGGACAGGCTTTACGAGCAGTACTTC. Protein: CASTLRDRLYEQYF.

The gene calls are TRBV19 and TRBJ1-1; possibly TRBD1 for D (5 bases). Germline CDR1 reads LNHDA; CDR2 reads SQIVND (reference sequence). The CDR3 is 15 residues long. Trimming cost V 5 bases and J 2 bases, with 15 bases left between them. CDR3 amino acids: CASSPGPARNTEAFF. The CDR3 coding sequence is TGTGCCAGTAGTCCGGGACCGGCCCGAAACACTGAAGCTTTCTTT.

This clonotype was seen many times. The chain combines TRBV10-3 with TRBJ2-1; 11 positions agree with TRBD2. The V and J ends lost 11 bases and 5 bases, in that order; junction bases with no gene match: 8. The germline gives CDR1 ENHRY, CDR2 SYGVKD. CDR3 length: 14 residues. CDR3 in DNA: TGTGCCTCGACCGGGACTAGCGGTAACAATGAGCAGTTCTTC. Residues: CASTGTSGNNEQFF.